This TCR beta chain was retrieved from a study of regulatory T cells in long-lasting Graves disease. Study overall: Over 5 years of antithyroid drugs with positive TSH receptor antibodies was taken to mean persistent Graves' disease.

Time point given: persistent/refractory GD, antithyroid drugs over 5 years with positive TRAb. The TCR library was prepared using RNA isolated from PBMCs. This clonotype was observed many times. Its target is unknown. Study conclusions and caveats: Accuracy could have been hurt by small sample size. Newly diagnosed Graves' patients had higher TCR diversity than persistent ones.

Library construction for TCR beta used iRepertoire HTBI primers and Arm-PCR of CDR3 regions. From the multiplex PCR reads, TCRdb called clonotypes with MiXCR, one entry per CDR3 protein. The table includes roughly 450,000 distinct CDR3 sequences, around 20% detected once. The TCR comes from a female donor with Graves disease. The input for sequencing was peripheral blood mononuclear cells (PBMCs), taken when the disease was refractory, from a patient treated with antithyroid drugs.

The CDR3 loop reads CASREGGTSYEQYF. The DNA of the CDR3 is TGTGCCAGCAGGGAGGGGGGAACCTCTTACGAGCAGTACTTC. This sequence joins TRBV28 and TRBJ2-7; D may correspond to TRBD1 or TRBD2 (6 bases each). Per germline, CDR1 MDHEN and CDR2 SYDVKM. The CDR3 extends over 14 amino acids. V lost 6 bases, J lost 4 bases, and 16 bases lay in between.